Below are 27 T cell receptor beta chains sequenced from a single sample in a study of CXCR3-negative and CXCR3-positive naive CD8 T cells. UMI labels and 5' RACE were used to prepare the TRB cDNA libraries. One entry per CDR3 protein, without DNA, is what TCRdb gives after re-calling the 5' RACE reads. The sample's table shows approximately 66,000 distinct CDR3 sequences. Sequenced material: naive CXCR3- CD8+ T cells from blood. Subset defined: CD45RO-CCR7+CD27+CD95- naive CD8+ T cells lacking CXCR3 (TNR3-). These receptors were obtained from a human donor in good health. Some clones in this sample may be carry-over from other donors' samples.

The V call is TRBV7-9, the J call TRBJ1-1; TCRdb names TRBD1, which stays unverified in the absence of DNA. This CDR3 contains 17 residues. The V gene's germline CDR1 is SEHNR and CDR2 FQNEAQ (reference sequence). CDR3 protein: CASSPATGGGRSTEAFF.

This chain links TRBV11-2 with TRBJ2-7. This CDR3 is built from 14 residues. In germline, CDR1 is SGHAT, CDR2 FQNNGV. CDR3 loop: CASSLVDDSYEQYF.

The rearrangement uses TRBV4-3 and TRBJ2-7; the TCRdb call, TRBD1, lacks DNA for checking. Germline CDR1 and CDR2: LGHNA and YSLEER. The CDR3 spans 15 residues. CDR3 loop: CASSQDRGIGYEQYF.

V is TRBV28 and J is TRBJ2-1; absent DNA, TCRdb's TRBD2 call cannot be checked. This CDR3 spans 15 amino acids. The germline CDR1 and CDR2 sequences are MDHEN and SYDVKM. CDR3 sequence reads: CASSVLAGGYNEQFF.

The chain has TRBV5-1 and TRBJ2-7; TCRdb calls TRBD1, which cannot be checked without DNA. CDR1 and CDR2 (germline): SGHRS, YFSETQ. The CDR3 consists of 15 residues. This chain's CDR3 is CASSLVATPNYEQYF.

The CDR3 sequence is CASRGTSGNTIYF. The chain recombines TRBV9 with TRBJ1-3; TCRdb returns TRBD1, unconfirmable since there is no DNA. The CDR3 is 13 residues long. Germline CDR1 is SGDLS and CDR2 is YYNGEE.

The V and J genes are TRBV28 and TRBJ1-1; the TRBD1 assignment by TCRdb is unverifiable without DNA. CDR3 size: 14 residues. Germline V lookup: CDR1 MDHEN, CDR2 SYDVKM. This CDR3 reads CASSLPSRGLEAFF.

The chain joins TRBV20-1 to TRBJ2-1; TCRdb calls TRBD2, which cannot be checked without DNA. The CDR3 extends over 15 amino acids. The germline CDR1 and CDR2 sequences are DFQATT and SNEGSKA (reference sequence). This CDR3 is CSAKHSGGPLNEQFF.

The chain is built from TRBV6-2 or TRBV6-3 and TRBJ2-2; the TCRdb D gene call, TRBD1, has no DNA to confirm it. Germline V lookup: CDR1 MNHEY, CDR2 SVGEGT. This CDR3 has 12 amino acids. The chain's CDR3 is CAGGANTGELFF.

The chain employs TRBV27 and TRBJ2-1; TCRdb's D gene call, TRBD2, goes unchecked for lack of DNA. CDR1 is MNHEY, CDR2 SMNVEV, per germline (reference sequence). CDR3 length: 16 amino acids. CDR3 protein: CASSLYVPAAGHEQFF.

The genes are TRBV2 and TRBJ2-1; TCRdb names TRBD1, which stays unverified in the absence of DNA. The CDR3 contains 14 residues. Per germline, CDR1 SNHLY and CDR2 FYNNEI. This chain's CDR3 is CASIRDRADNEQFF.

The chain links TRBV19 to TRBJ2-3; the TCRdb call, TRBD1, lacks DNA for checking. The germline V gene encodes CDR1 LNHDA and CDR2 SQIVND (reference sequence). The CDR3 covers 13 residues. CDR3 protein: CASKGYVADTQYF.

J is TRBJ1-2 and V is TRBV4-2. Germline CDR1 and CDR2: LGHNA and YNFKEQ. This CDR3 is 15 amino acids long. The CDR3 is CASSQGDPGIHGYTF.

CDR3 sequence reads: CSVEAGITYEQYF. The chain couples TRBV29-1 to TRBJ2-7. The CDR3 spans 13 residues. Germline V gene sequence: CDR1 SQVTM, CDR2 ANQGSEA.

This chain links TRBV5-5 with TRBJ2-7; checking the TCRdb D call of TRBD2 is not possible without DNA. In germline, CDR1 is SGHKS, CDR2 YYEKEE (reference sequence). This CDR3 spans 17 amino acids. CDR3 amino acids: CASSLEWRSGHSREQYF.

The chain carries TRBV27 and TRBJ1-1; the D call from TCRdb, TRBD1, cannot be confirmed without DNA. The CDR3 is made up of 13 amino acids. Germline V gene sequence: CDR1 MNHEY, CDR2 SMNVEV (reference sequence). CDR3 protein: CASRPQGNTEAFF.

J is TRBJ2-1 and V is TRBV27; TCRdb returns TRBD2, unconfirmable since there is no DNA. This CDR3 spans 15 amino acids. The germline CDR1 and CDR2 sequences are MNHEY and SMNVEV (reference sequence). The CDR3 sequence: CASSLGSGGYNEQFF.

V and J are TRBV6-5 and TRBJ1-2. The CDR3 runs 16 residues. Germline CDR1 is MNHEY and CDR2 is SVGAGI. CDR3 amino acids: CASSPTRGHLNYGYTF.

V gene TRBV7-6 combines with J gene TRBJ2-3; the TCRdb D gene call, TRBD2, has no DNA to confirm it. The CDR3 is 12 residues long. The germline V gene encodes CDR1 SGHVS and CDR2 FNYEAQ. The chain's CDR3 is CASSPPSDTQYF. Full variable domain (rest looked up from reference TRBV7-6 and TRBJ2-3): GAGVSQSPRYKVTKRGQDVALRCDPISGHVSLYWYRQALGQGPEFLTYFNYEAQQDKSGLPNDRFSAERPEGSISTLTIQRTEQRDSAMYRCASSPPSDTQYFGPGTRLTVL.

The gene calls are TRBV7-9 and TRBJ2-7; the D call of TRBD2 rests on TCRdb alone, since no DNA is present to check it. The V gene's germline CDR1 is SEHNR and CDR2 FQNEAQ (reference sequence). The CDR3 totals 13 residues. The chain's CDR3 is CASSSPGGLEQYF.

The chain couples TRBV29-1 to TRBJ2-1; TCRdb gives TRBD2 as the D gene, but with no DNA this cannot be confirmed. The CDR3 is 15 residues long. Per the germline V gene, CDR1 is SQVTM and CDR2 is ANQGSEA. This CDR3 is CSVEGVASGSDEQFF.

This clonotype ranks as medium-sized in terms of frequency. This rearrangement joins TRBV7-3 to TRBJ2-1; TCRdb names TRBD2, which stays unverified in the absence of DNA. Germline-derived CDR1 and CDR2 are SGHTA and FQGTGA. This CDR3 spans 13 amino acids. The CDR3 loop reads CASSLGLAREQFF.

The chain uses TRBV20-1 and TRBJ2-7; the D gene TCRdb calls, TRBD1, cannot be checked with no DNA. The germline V gene has CDR1 DFQATT and CDR2 SNEGSKA (reference sequence). The CDR3 loop spans 14 amino acids. CDR3 in amino acids: CSARDWTYTYEQYF.

The chain joins TRBV6-2 or TRBV6-3 to TRBJ2-1; TCRdb indicates TRBD2, and absent DNA this call remains unverified. The germline CDR1 and CDR2 sequences are MNHEY and SVGEGT. This CDR3 comprises 14 residues. CDR3 residues: CASSYGGVGYEQFF.

The chain carries TRBV19 and TRBJ1-5. This CDR3 region has 15 residues. Germline V gives CDR1 LNHDA, CDR2 SQIVND (reference sequence). Here the CDR3 reads CASSIGFYSNQPQHF.

The rearrangement links TRBV7-6 to TRBJ1-1. CDR1 SGHVS and CDR2 FNYEAQ come from the germline V gene. The CDR3 sequence is 14 residues long. The CDR3 is CASSLAAGPREAFF.

The V and J genes are TRBV6-5 and TRBJ2-2; TCRdb outputs TRBD2, but without DNA this stays unchecked. Germline CDR1 is MNHEY and CDR2 is SVGAGI. The CDR3 extends over 15 amino acids. CDR3 residues: CASSPTSGSSGELFF.